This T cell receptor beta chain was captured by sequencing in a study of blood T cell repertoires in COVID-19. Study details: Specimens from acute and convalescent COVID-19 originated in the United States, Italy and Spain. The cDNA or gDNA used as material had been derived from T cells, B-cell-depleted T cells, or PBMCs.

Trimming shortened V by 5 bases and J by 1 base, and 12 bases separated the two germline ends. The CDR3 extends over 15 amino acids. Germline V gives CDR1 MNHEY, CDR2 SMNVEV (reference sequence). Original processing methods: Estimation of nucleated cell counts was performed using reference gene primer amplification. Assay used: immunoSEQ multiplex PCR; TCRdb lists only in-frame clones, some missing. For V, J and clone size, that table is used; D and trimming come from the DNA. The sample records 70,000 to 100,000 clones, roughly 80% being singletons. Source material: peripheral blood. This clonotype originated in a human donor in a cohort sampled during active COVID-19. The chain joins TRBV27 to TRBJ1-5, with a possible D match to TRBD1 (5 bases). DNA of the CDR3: TGTGCCAGCAGTCGGGGGGGGAGAAGCAATCAGCCCCAGCATTTT. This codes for CASSRGGRSNQPQHF.